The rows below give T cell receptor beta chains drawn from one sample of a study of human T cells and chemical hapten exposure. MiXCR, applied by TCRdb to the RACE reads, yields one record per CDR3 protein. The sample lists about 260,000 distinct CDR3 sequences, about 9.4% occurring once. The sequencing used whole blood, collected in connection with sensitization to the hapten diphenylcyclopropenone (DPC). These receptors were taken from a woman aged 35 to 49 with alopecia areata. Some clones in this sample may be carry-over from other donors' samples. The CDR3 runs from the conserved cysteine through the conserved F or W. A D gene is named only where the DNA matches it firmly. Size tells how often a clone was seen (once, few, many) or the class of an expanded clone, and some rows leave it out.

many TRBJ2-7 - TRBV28 CASKKDGLAREQYF TGTGCCAGCAAAAAAGACGGGCTAGCGCGGGAGCAGTACTTC
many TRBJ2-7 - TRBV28 CASSLSVTSSYEQYF TGTGCCAGCAGTTTATCAGTCACGAGCTCCTACGAGCAGTACTTC
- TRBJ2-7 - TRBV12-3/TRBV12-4 CASSLRGFSYEQYF TGTGCCAGCAGTTTAAGAGGTTTCTCCTACGAGCAGTACTTC
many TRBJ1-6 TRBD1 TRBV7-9 CASSRGQGNSPLHF TGTGCCAGCAGCAGGGGACAGGGAAATTCACCCCTCCACTTT
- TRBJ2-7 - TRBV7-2 CASSLGSVVAYEQYF TGTGCCAGCAGCTTAGGTAGCGTGGTTGCCTACGAGCAGTACTTC
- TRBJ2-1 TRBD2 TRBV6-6 CASSYSTLAGSYNEQFF TGTGCCAGCAGTTACTCCACCCTAGCGGGGTCCTACAATGAGCAGTTCTTC
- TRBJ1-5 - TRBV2 CASSEIGGPQHF TGTGCCAGCAGTGAAATCGGTGGGCCCCAGCATTTT
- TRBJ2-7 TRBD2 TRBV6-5 CASSYSNPLAGRSYEQYF TGTGCCAGCAGTTACTCGAATCCCTTAGCGGGACGTTCCTACGAGCAGTACTTC
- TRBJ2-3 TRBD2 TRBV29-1 CSVEALAGGTDTQYF TGCAGCGTTGAGGCACTAGCGGGCGGCACAGATACGCAGTATTTT
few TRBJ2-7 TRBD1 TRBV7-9 CASSLVGQDYEQYF TGTGCCAGCAGCTTAGTGGGACAGGACTACGAGCAGTACTTC
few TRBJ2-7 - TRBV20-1 CSARDLGYEQYF TGCAGTGCTAGAGATTTAGGATACGAGCAGTACTTC
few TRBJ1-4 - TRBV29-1 CSVAGSHNEKLFF TGCAGCGTTGCTGGGTCCCATAATGAAAAACTGTTTTTT
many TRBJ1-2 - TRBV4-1 CASRRHGNYGYTF TGCGCCAGCAGACGGCACGGCAACTATGGCTACACCTTC
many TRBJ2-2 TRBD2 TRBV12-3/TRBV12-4 CASRQGLAGPANTGELFF TGTGCCAGCAGGCAAGGACTAGCGGGGCCGGCGAACACCGGGGAGCTGTTTTTT
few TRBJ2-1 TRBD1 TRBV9 CARNRRTGANEQFF TGTGCCAGGAACAGGAGAACAGGGGCCAATGAGCAGTTCTTC
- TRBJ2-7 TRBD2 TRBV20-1 CSALEASGSYEQYF TGCAGTGCATTAGAGGCTAGCGGGTCCTACGAGCAGTACTTC
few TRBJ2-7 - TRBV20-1 CSAKEWPPYGEQYF TGCAGTGCCAAAGAGTGGCCCCCCTATGGGGAGCAGTACTTC
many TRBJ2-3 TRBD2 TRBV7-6 CASSWVAGDTQYF TGTGCCAGCAGCTGGGTAGCGGGTGATACGCAGTATTTT
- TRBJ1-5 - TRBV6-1 CATNDRGSSNQPQHF TGTGCCACTAACGACCGGGGGAGTAGCAATCAGCCCCAGCATTTT
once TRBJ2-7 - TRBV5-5 CASSLGHHISYEQYF TGTGCCAGCAGCTTGGGACATCATATCTCCTACGAGCAGTACTTC
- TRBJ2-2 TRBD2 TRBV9 CASRTSGVTGELFF TGTGCCTCTCGGACTAGCGGGGTCACCGGGGAGCTGTTTTTT
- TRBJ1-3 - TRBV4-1 CASSQQGIPGNTIYF TGCGCCAGCAGCCAACAGGGAATCCCTGGAAACACCATATATTTT
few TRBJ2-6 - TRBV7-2 CASSLALTAGYSGANVLTF TGTGCCAGCAGCTTAGCGCTAACGGCGGGATACTCTGGGGCCAACGTCCTGACTTTC
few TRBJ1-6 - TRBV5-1 CASSKREDGNSPLHF TGCGCCAGCAGCAAGCGAGAGGACGGAAATTCACCCCTCCACTTT
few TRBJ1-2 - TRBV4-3 CASSQGSGVYGYTF TGCGCCAGCAGCCAAGGTAGCGGAGTCTATGGCTACACCTTC
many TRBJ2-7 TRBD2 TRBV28 CASRKGHGLAGGSSYEQYF TGTGCCAGCAGGAAGGGGCATGGACTAGCGGGAGGCTCTTCCTACGAGCAGTACTTC
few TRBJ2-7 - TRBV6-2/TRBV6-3 CASSPARDLRYEQYF TGTGCCAGCAGTCCGGCGAGGGACTTACGCTACGAGCAGTACTTC
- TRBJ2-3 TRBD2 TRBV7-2 CASSLTSGPPSDTQYF TGTGCCAGCAGCTTGACTAGCGGGCCTCCATCAGATACGCAGTATTTT